What follows are 20 T cell receptor beta chains derived from one specimen sequenced in a study of T cell repertoires in cytomegalovirus infection. TCRdb re-called the reads through MiXCR, storing one row per CDR3 protein. Here the sample spans approximately 600,000 distinct CDR3 sequences, around two fifths being singletons. Their specific antigens are unknown. The specimen comprised cultured PBMCs, sampled from culture after CMV antigen stimulation. The receptors come from a human donor in good health (CMV status not recorded). Some clones in this sample may be carry-over from other donors' samples.

This clonotype came up a few times. This chain connects TRBV12-3 or TRBV12-4 to TRBJ1-2, with D possibly TRBD1 on 5 matching bases. V lost 11 bases, J lost 8 bases, and 33 bases lay in between. This CDR3 is 17 amino acids long. The CDR3 DNA sequence: TGTGCCGAAAGAGACCCCCGCGCAGGGCATAACTATGGCGGCTACACCTTC. It encodes CAERDPRAGHNYGGYTF.

The V gene is TRBV7-8, the J gene TRBJ2-3; D not resolved. The V gene's germline CDR1 is SGHVS and CDR2 FQNEAQ. The V and J ends lost 4 bases and 4 bases respectively, with 15 bases between them. CDR3 length: 15 amino acids. The CDR3 region has the DNA TGTGCCAGCAGCTCCGCAGCTAGTTACGCAGATACGCAGTATTTT. Protein sequence: CASSSAASYADTQYF.

The chain is built from TRBV4-3 and TRBJ2-2; 9 bases fit TRBD1. After removal of 0 bases from V and 6 bases from J, the junction contained 11 bases not matched to a gene. The CDR3 is 18 amino acids. Per germline, CDR1 LGHNA and CDR2 YSLEER. In nucleotides, the CDR3 is TGCGCCAGCAGCCAAGAGGTTGTAAGGACAGGGGCTTCCGGGGAGCTGTTTTTT. Translated, it gives CASSQEVVRTGASGELFF.

The rearrangement uses TRBV27 and TRBJ2-1, with D maybe TRBD2 (6 bases). CDR3 length: 15 amino acids. Germline V lookup: CDR1 MNHEY, CDR2 SMNVEV (reference sequence). The ends were cut back, 2 bases at V and 7 bases at J, with 15 bases in the middle. The CDR3 spells CASSLATGGMNEQFF. The CDR3 DNA reads TGTGCCAGCAGTTTAGCCACCGGGGGAATGAATGAGCAGTTCTTC.

This clonotype was found a few times. The V gene is TRBV28, the J gene TRBJ2-7; 10 bases are shared with TRBD1. CDR3 length: 17 amino acids. In germline, CDR1 is MDHEN, CDR2 SYDVKM. Germline trimming cut 5 bases from V and 2 bases from J; bases unmatched to any gene: 12. The CDR3 is CASSVTGTGVGAYEQYF. The CDR3 DNA is TGTGCCAGCAGTGTTACGGGGACAGGGGTGGGAGCCTACGAGCAGTACTTC.

The V gene is TRBV11-2, the J gene TRBJ2-4, with D possibly called TRBD1 or TRBD2 (5 bases each). The CDR3 totals 16 residues. Germline V gene sequence: CDR1 SGHAT, CDR2 FQNNGV. The V end lost 5 bases, the J end lost 0 bases, and 14 bases lay between the germline ends. CDR3 nucleotides: TGTGCCAGCAGCCGTACAGGAGGCATAGCCAAAAACATTCAGTACTTC. It specifies CASSRTGGIAKNIQYF.

This clonotype has more than one count but fewer than ten. The rearrangement joins TRBV7-6 to TRBJ2-5, with a tentative D call TRBD2 (5 bases). CDR1 SGHVS and CDR2 FNYEAQ come from the germline V gene. CDR3 length equals 15 residues. V shed 5 bases and J shed 1 base, with 14 bases lying between them. CDR3 sequence reads: CASSTGLRTQETQYF. In DNA, the CDR3 is TGTGCCAGCAGCACCGGACTGAGAACCCAAGAGACCCAGTACTTC.

The chain links TRBV19 to TRBJ2-6, with 9 bases fitting TRBD1. Trimming took 4 bases from V and 1 from J; bases not matched to a gene: 8. The CDR3 consists of 18 residues. Germline V CDR1 and CDR2: LNHDA, SQIVND (reference sequence). The CDR3 here is CASSKTGGGASGANVLTF. In nucleotides, the CDR3 is TGTGCCAGTAGTAAGACAGGGGGGGGTGCTTCTGGGGCCAACGTCCTGACTTTC.

Here the CDR3 DNA reads TGTGCCAGTGCCACAGGACTCCCCTCCACCGGGGAGCTGTTTTTT. As protein: CASATGLPSTGELFF. The genes are TRBV7-2 and TRBJ2-2, with D perhaps being TRBD1 or TRBD2 (5 bases each). Germline lookup yields CDR1 SGHTA and CDR2 FQGNSA. Trimming took 9 bases from V and 4 from J, leaving 18 bases between them. The CDR3 contains 15 residues.

The chain uses TRBV7-3 and TRBJ1-1; D is unresolved. CDR3 length: 15 residues. Germline CDR1 SGHTA, CDR2 FQGTGA. V dropped 1 base and J dropped 1 base, with 10 bases sitting between them. The CDR3 bases are TGTGCCAGCAGCTTAATCGTCCAAGAGAACACTGAAGCTTTCTTT. Translated, it gives CASSLIVQENTEAFF.

The rearrangement links TRBV19 to TRBJ1-5; perhaps TRBD1 as D (6 bases). V was clipped by 7 bases and J by 9 bases, with 19 bases between them. Germline V gene data show CDR1 as LNHDA and CDR2 as SQIVND (reference sequence). This CDR3 contains 14 residues. CDR3 sequence reads: CASTRGQPSAPQHF. Here the CDR3 DNA reads TGTGCCAGTACCAGGGGTCAACCTAGCGCGCCCCAGCATTTT. The full variable domain, with the rest looked up from reference TRBV19 and TRBJ1-5, is DGGITQSPKYLFRKEGQNVTLSCEQNLNHDAMYWYRQDPGQGLRLIYYSQIVNDFQKGDIAEGYSVSREKKESFPLTVTSAQKNPTAFYLCASTRGQPSAPQHFGDGTRLSIL.

This clonotype showed up just a few times. The V and J genes are TRBV7-6 and TRBJ2-3; TRBD2 aligns across 8 bases. The junction had 10 bases not matched to a gene; V was cut back by 8 bases and J by 3 bases. In germline, CDR1 is SGHVS, CDR2 FNYEAQ. This CDR3 is built from 15 residues. CDR3 protein: CASSGGGSSTDTQYF. The CDR3 DNA reads TGTGCCAGCTCGGGGGGGGGGTCATCAACAGATACGCAGTATTTT.

The V call is TRBV20-1, the J call TRBJ2-7; the match to TRBD2 covers 12 bases. V dropped 1 base and J dropped 2; count of bases not matched to a gene: 6. Germline V gene data show CDR1 as DFQATT and CDR2 as SNEGSKA (reference sequence). The CDR3 runs 16 residues. The CDR3 nucleotides are TGCAGTGCTAGAGCTAGCGGGAGGGCCCCTACCTACGAGCAGTACTTC. Translating it yields CSARASGRAPTYEQYF.

This clonotype showed up just a few times. The chain combines TRBV28 with TRBJ2-7; 7 bases align to TRBD1. Germline values: CDR1 MDHEN, CDR2 SYDVKM. The CDR3 loop spans 16 amino acids. V shed 6 bases and J 1 base; nucleotides not matched to a gene: 12. The CDR3 region has the DNA TGTGCCAGCAGCCTCCCTTTCCCGACAGGGTCCTACGAGCAGTACTTC. Its translation is CASSLPFPTGSYEQYF.

V usage is TRBV4-1 and J usage is TRBJ1-6; D not certain. The germline CDR1 and CDR2 sequences are MGHRA and YSYEKL. The CDR3 contains 15 residues. V lost 2 bases to trimming and J lost 8 bases, with 13 bases between them. CDR3 region: CASSQRAARDSPLHF. As DNA, the CDR3 is TGCGCCAGCAGCCAAAGAGCAGCGAGGGATTCACCCCTCCACTTT.

The V and J genes are TRBV4-1 and TRBJ2-7, with TRBD2 as a possible D gene (6 bases). The ends were cut back, 4 bases at V and 0 bases at J, with 10 bases in the middle. Germline CDR1 is MGHRA and CDR2 is YSYEKL. This CDR3 region has 14 residues. The CDR3 sequence: CASSPGLSSYEQYF. As DNA, the CDR3 is TGCGCCAGCAGCCCGGGACTCAGCTCCTACGAGCAGTACTTC.

The chain has TRBV15 and TRBJ1-1, with D perhaps TRBD1 (5 bases). This CDR3 comprises 16 residues. With 1 base removed from V and 1 base from J, the gap between germline ends came to 13 bases. The germline CDR1 and CDR2 sequences are LNHNV and YYDKDF (reference sequence). The CDR3 coding sequence is TGTGCCACCAGCAGAGGGATACAGGCGGGGAACACTGAAGCTTTCTTT. Amino acid sequence: CATSRGIQAGNTEAFF. Filled out from reference TRBV15 and TRBJ1-1, the complete variable domain reads DAMVIQNPRYQVTQFGKPVTLSCSQTLNHNVMYWYQQKSSQAPKLLFHYYDKDFNNEADTPDNFQSRRPNTSFCFLDIRSPGLGDTAMYLCATSRGIQAGNTEAFFGQGTRLTVV.

V is TRBV7-2 and J is TRBJ2-5; TRBD2 matches 10 bases. After removal of 3 bases from V and 2 bases from J, the junction contained 6 bases not matched to a gene. CDR1 is SGHTA and CDR2 is FQGNSA in the germline V gene. The CDR3 runs to 16 residues. Here the CDR3 reads CASSFSSGRAQETQYF. The DNA for the CDR3 is TGTGCCAGCAGCTTTTCAAGCGGGAGGGCTCAAGAGACCCAGTACTTC.

V gene TRBV11-2 combines with J gene TRBJ1-4; 7 positions agree with TRBD1. The CDR3 extends over 14 amino acids. V was pared by 6 bases and J by 8 bases, with 9 bases of the junction left unmatched. CDR1 and CDR2 from the germline V gene are SGHAT and FQNNGV. Here the CDR3 DNA reads TGTGCCAGCAGGCCAGGGGGAAGAGGAGAAAAACTGTTTTTT. The encoded protein is CASRPGGRGEKLFF.

V gene TRBV5-4 combines with J gene TRBJ2-7; D is uncertain. There are 14 residues in the CDR3. CDR1 and CDR2 from the germline V gene are SGHNT and YYREEE (reference sequence). Trimming shortened V by 4 bases and J by 1 base, and 12 bases separated the two germline ends. This CDR3 is CASSTKKGSYEQYF. The CDR3 nucleotides are TGTGCCAGCAGCACTAAAAAAGGGTCCTACGAGCAGTACTTC.